A selection of T cell receptor beta chains follows, all from one sample in a study of blood T cells in healthy people across ages. TCRdb re-derived calls from the 5' RACE reads in MiXCR, one entry per CDR3 protein. The sample lists nearly 800,000 distinct CDR3 sequences, roughly three fifths occurring once. The specimen sequenced was blood. Source of these receptors: a man aged 40-55 years in good health. The CDR3 runs from the conserved cysteine through the conserved F or W. Each record gives: J gene, clone size, V gene, D gene, CDR3 DNA, CDR3 protein. D genes are given only for firm matches. The size of a clone is reported for some rows only, either as once, few or many, or as a class for expanded clones.

j_call: TRBJ2-3
clone_size: -
v_call: TRBV6-4
d_call: TRBD1
cdr3_nt: TGTGCCAGCAGCGACACTCCGGGACAGCACGATACGCAGTATTTT
cdr3_aa: CASSDTPGQHDTQYF

j_call: TRBJ2-5
clone_size: -
v_call: TRBV12-3/TRBV12-4
d_call: TRBD1
cdr3_nt: TGTGCCAGCAGTTTCGGGGACAGACAACACCAAGAGACCCAGTACTTC
cdr3_aa: CASSFGDRQHQETQYF

j_call: TRBJ2-5
clone_size: -
v_call: TRBV2
d_call: TRBD1
cdr3_nt: TGTGCCAGCAGCCCAGACAGGGTTCAACACAATGGGCAGTACTTC
cdr3_aa: CASSPDRVQHNGQYF

j_call: TRBJ2-1
clone_size: -
v_call: TRBV11-2
d_call: -
cdr3_nt: TGTGCCAGCAGCTTCGGTTCTGTCTACAATGAGCAGTTCTTC
cdr3_aa: CASSFGSVYNEQFF

j_call: TRBJ2-3
clone_size: few
v_call: TRBV7-9
d_call: -
cdr3_nt: TGTGCCAGCAGCTTACCTTCAGGGGCAGATACGCAGTATTTT
cdr3_aa: CASSLPSGADTQYF

j_call: TRBJ2-3
clone_size: -
v_call: TRBV7-2
d_call: TRBD2
cdr3_nt: TGTGCCAGCACTCAGAGCGGGGGGGCTCTAGTGAATACGCAGTATTTT
cdr3_aa: CASTQSGGALVNTQYF

j_call: TRBJ2-5
clone_size: few
v_call: TRBV7-8
d_call: TRBD1
cdr3_nt: TGTGCCAGCAGCTTTAGGACAGGGACGACCGAGGAGCAGTACTTC
cdr3_aa: CASSFRTGTTEEQYF

j_call: TRBJ2-3
clone_size: many
v_call: TRBV29-1
d_call: -
cdr3_nt: TGCAGCGTTGGTTCGAGGCTGGCTACGCAGTATTTT
cdr3_aa: CSVGSRLATQYF

j_call: TRBJ2-1
clone_size: -
v_call: TRBV2
d_call: TRBD1
cdr3_nt: TGTGCCAGCAGTGATTGGGGGACAGGGGGCAATGAGCAGTTCTTC
cdr3_aa: CASSDWGTGGNEQFF

j_call: TRBJ2-1
clone_size: -
v_call: TRBV7-3
d_call: TRBD2
cdr3_nt: TGTGCCAGCGGCTTTGTGACTAGCGGGACAAATGAGCAGTTCTTC
cdr3_aa: CASGFVTSGTNEQFF

j_call: TRBJ1-5
clone_size: -
v_call: TRBV20-1
d_call: -
cdr3_nt: TGCAGTGCTGCGGCCAGGGCAGGCAATCAGCCCCAGCATTTT
cdr3_aa: CSAAARAGNQPQHF

j_call: TRBJ2-5
clone_size: -
v_call: TRBV5-1
d_call: -
cdr3_nt: TGCGCCAGCAGCTTGCCCCAGGACACTGGAGGTAGAGAGACCCAGTACTTC
cdr3_aa: CASSLPQDTGGRETQYF

j_call: TRBJ2-7
clone_size: -
v_call: TRBV20-1
d_call: -
cdr3_nt: TGCAGTGCTAGAGATCCGGGGTTCTCCTACGAGCAGTACTTC
cdr3_aa: CSARDPGFSYEQYF

j_call: TRBJ2-6
clone_size: -
v_call: TRBV5-5
d_call: -
cdr3_nt: TGTGCCAGCAGCTGGGATGGGGCCAACGTCCTGACTTTC
cdr3_aa: CASSWDGANVLTF

j_call: TRBJ1-4
clone_size: many
v_call: TRBV6-6
d_call: -
cdr3_nt: TGTGCCAGCAGTTGGCTGAAAGGAACTAATGAAAAACTGTTTTTT
cdr3_aa: CASSWLKGTNEKLFF

j_call: TRBJ1-6
clone_size: -
v_call: TRBV7-9
d_call: -
cdr3_nt: TGTGCCAGCAGCTTATCAGAGAGCTCCTATAATTCACCCCTCCACTTT
cdr3_aa: CASSLSESSYNSPLHF

j_call: TRBJ1-4
clone_size: -
v_call: TRBV27
d_call: -
cdr3_nt: TGTGCCAGCAGCCGACGCGCAGTTGAAAAACTGTTTTTT
cdr3_aa: CASSRRAVEKLFF

j_call: TRBJ2-1
clone_size: -
v_call: TRBV9
d_call: -
cdr3_nt: TGTGCCAGCAGCCCGGCGGCGGCCTACAATGAGCAGTTCTTC
cdr3_aa: CASSPAAAYNEQFF

j_call: TRBJ2-1
clone_size: -
v_call: TRBV7-9
d_call: -
cdr3_nt: TGTGCCAGCAGCTTAGAGGGCCGACACCATGAGCAGTTCTTC
cdr3_aa: CASSLEGRHHEQFF

j_call: TRBJ2-3
clone_size: -
v_call: TRBV24-1
d_call: -
cdr3_nt: TGTGCCACCAGTGATTTGAGCCAGGTAGGATCAGATACGCAGTATTTT
cdr3_aa: CATSDLSQVGSDTQYF

j_call: TRBJ2-1
clone_size: few
v_call: TRBV29-1
d_call: TRBD1
cdr3_nt: TGCAGCGTCACAGGGGCCCCTATCTACAATGAGCAGTTCTTC
cdr3_aa: CSVTGAPIYNEQFF

j_call: TRBJ2-5
clone_size: few
v_call: TRBV6-6
d_call: -
cdr3_nt: TGTGCCAGCAGTTCTTTGGGGGCCGACGGGGAGACCCAGTACTTC
cdr3_aa: CASSSLGADGETQYF

j_call: TRBJ2-7
clone_size: -
v_call: TRBV5-1
d_call: -
cdr3_nt: TGCGCCAGCAGCTTGGGACTAGAAGGCCACAATGAGCAGTACTTC
cdr3_aa: CASSLGLEGHNEQYF

j_call: TRBJ2-7
clone_size: -
v_call: TRBV29-1
d_call: -
cdr3_nt: TGCAGCGTTGGGAGGAAGCTGGGGTACGAGCAGTACTTC
cdr3_aa: CSVGRKLGYEQYF

j_call: TRBJ2-1
clone_size: -
v_call: TRBV7-3
d_call: TRBD2
cdr3_nt: TGTGCCAGCAGCTCGGGACTAGCGGGGGGGTCGGATGAGCAGTTCTTC
cdr3_aa: CASSSGLAGGSDEQFF

j_call: TRBJ2-1
clone_size: -
v_call: TRBV7-2
d_call: -
cdr3_nt: TGTGCCAGCAGCTCTGACCACCTAGAGCAGTTCTTC
cdr3_aa: CASSSDHLEQFF

j_call: TRBJ2-7
clone_size: -
v_call: TRBV28
d_call: TRBD1
cdr3_nt: TGTGCCAGCAGTACTACCGGGACAGGGTTCTACGAGCAGTACTTC
cdr3_aa: CASSTTGTGFYEQYF

j_call: TRBJ1-5
clone_size: -
v_call: TRBV3-1
d_call: TRBD1
cdr3_nt: TGTGCCAGCAGCCGAACGGGACAGAGACAACCTAGAAGCAATCAGCCCCAGCATTTT
cdr3_aa: CASSRTGQRQPRSNQPQHF

j_call: TRBJ1-6
clone_size: -
v_call: TRBV10-2
d_call: -
cdr3_nt: TGCGCCAGCAGTGGGGCAGAAAATTCACCCCTCCACTTT
cdr3_aa: CASSGAENSPLHF